This T cell receptor beta chain was obtained from a study of PD-1 blockade in mismatch repair-deficient tumors. Study results and caveats: Tumor-resident clones, often undetectable pretreatment in blood, expanded then contracted after pembrolizumab.

The repertoire was sequenced with immunoSEQ multiplex PCR; TCRdb's copy has only in-frame clones and lacks some. Of some 120,000 clones listed, almost 90% were seen once; the top ten hold approximately 12%. Every patient had mismatch repair deficiency by PCR or immunohistochemistry. The CDR3 consists of 15 residues. V shed 3 bases and J shed 1 base, with 12 bases lying between them. CDR1 is MDHEN, CDR2 SYDVKM, per germline. Of note for this clone: Antigen specificity is unknown.

Sequenced material: peripheral blood, taken approximately 70 weeks after starting pembrolizumab. This clonotype was obtained from an adult with mismatch repair-deficient cancer. V gene TRBV28 combines with J gene TRBJ1-1; D call uncertain. The CDR3 sequence: CASSFEANRNTEAFF. Here the CDR3 DNA reads TGTGCCAGCAGTTTCGAGGCCAACCGGAACACTGAAGCTTTCTTT.